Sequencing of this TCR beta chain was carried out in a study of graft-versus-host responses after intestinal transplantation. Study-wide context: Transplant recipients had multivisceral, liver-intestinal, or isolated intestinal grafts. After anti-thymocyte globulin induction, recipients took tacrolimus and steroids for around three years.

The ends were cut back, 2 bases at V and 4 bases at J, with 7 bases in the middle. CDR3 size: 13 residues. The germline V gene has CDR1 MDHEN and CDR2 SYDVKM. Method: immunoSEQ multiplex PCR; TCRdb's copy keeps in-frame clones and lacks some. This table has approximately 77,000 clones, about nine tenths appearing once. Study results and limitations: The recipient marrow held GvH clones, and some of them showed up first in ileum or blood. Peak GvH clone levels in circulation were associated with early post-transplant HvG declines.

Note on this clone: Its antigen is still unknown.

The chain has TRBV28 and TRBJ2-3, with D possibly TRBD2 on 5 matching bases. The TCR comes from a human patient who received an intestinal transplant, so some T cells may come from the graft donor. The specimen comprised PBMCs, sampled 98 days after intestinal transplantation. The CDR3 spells CASSLGGPDTQYF. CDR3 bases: TGTGCCAGCAGTTTAGGAGGCCCAGATACGCAGTATTTT. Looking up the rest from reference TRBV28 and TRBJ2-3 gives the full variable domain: DVKVTQSSRYLVKRTGEKVFLECVQDMDHENMFWYRQDPGLGLRLIYFSYDVKMKEKGDIPEGYSVSREKKERFSLILESASTNQTSMYLCASSLGGPDTQYFGPGTRLTVL.